A single sample gave rise to the 27 T cell receptor beta chains below, sequenced in a study of CD8 T cells in ankylosing spondylitis (dated by TCRdb to about 2017). Receptor libraries were prepared by 5' RACE. The instrument given in TCRdb is Illumina HiSeq 2500. TCRdb trimmed the raw reads at Q25, called clones with MiXCR and kept productive beta chains. Entries are consolidated by CDR3 protein sequence, retaining the most common genes and DNA. The table for this sample lists about 310,000 distinct CDR3 sequences; around 20% of them were counted only once. The ten most abundant clones make up about 3.7% of the sample. Sequencing was done on a sample of blood, either unsorted or a sorted T cell fraction (not recorded which). These receptor sequences come from a female donor with ankylosing spondylitis or in good health (not recorded which).

A word on this clonotype: The junction and the germline gene differ at one end; a read error may be behind it. V and J are TRBV12-3 or TRBV12-4 and TRBJ1-2; 9 bases map to TRBD1. The CDR3 is 13 amino acids. The CDR3 DNA is TGTGCCAGAAGTTTGGGGACAGGGCTTGGCTACACCTTC. Residues: CARSLGTGLGYTF.

The sample holds many counts of this clonotype. This chain uses TRBV18 with TRBJ1-2; D not resolved. Trimming removed 2 bases from V and 1 base from J, with 8 bases in between. The CDR3 sequence is 14 residues long. CDR1 KGHSH and CDR2 LQKENI come from the germline V gene. The CDR3, as DNA: TGTGCCAGCTCACCAGAGAGGGTTAACTATGGCTACACCTTC. Encoded protein: CASSPERVNYGYTF.

This clonotype was seen only a few times. As DNA, the CDR3 is TGTGCCATCAGTCCAGGGGCCACAGATACGCAGTATTTT. It codes for CAISPGATDTQYF. This sequence joins TRBV10-3 and TRBJ2-3, with TRBD1 as a possible D gene (6 bases). The CDR3 loop spans 13 amino acids. The V end was cut by 5 bases, the J end by 2 bases, with 8 bases between. Germline-derived CDR1 and CDR2 are ENHRY and SYGVKD.

The CDR3 loop is CSARDPYSGDNYNEQFF. The CDR3 DNA reads TGCAGTGCTAGAGATCCATATAGCGGGGACAACTACAATGAGCAGTTCTTC. V and J are TRBV20-1 and TRBJ2-1, with 8 nucleotides matching TRBD2. The CDR3 spans 17 residues. Germline trimming cut 0 bases from V and 3 bases from J; bases unmatched to any gene: 10. Germline CDR1 DFQATT, CDR2 SNEGSKA (reference sequence).

Note on this clonotype: One junction end disagrees with the germline gene, perhaps due to a read error. The genes are TRBV12-3 or TRBV12-4 and TRBJ2-5; TRBD1 agrees at 10 bases. This CDR3 region has 17 residues. Here the CDR3 DNA reads TGTACCAGCAGTTTAGTTCTCGGACAGGGGGACCAAGAGACCCAGTACTTC. Protein product: CTSSLVLGQGDQETQYF.

This clonotype was observed a handful of times. The chain combines TRBV24-1 with TRBJ2-1; 8 nucleotides match TRBD1. V trimming: 6 bases; J trimming: 0 bases; junction bases outside the gene matches: 3. Germline CDR1 is KGHDR and CDR2 is SFDVKD. This CDR3 has 15 residues. CDR3 sequence (DNA): TGTGCCACCAGTCGACAGGGGAGCTCCTACAATGAGCAGTTCTTC. Translated: CATSRQGSSYNEQFF.

The CDR3 DNA sequence: TGTGCCAGCAGCTTAGGACCAGGGAAGTACGAGCAGTACTTC. Protein: CASSLGPGKYEQYF. The V call is TRBV11-2, the J call TRBJ2-7; D may be TRBD1 (5 bases). Germline V gene lookup returns CDR1 SGHAT and CDR2 FQNNGV. Trimming removed 1 base from V and 4 bases from J, with 11 bases in between. The CDR3 is 14 amino acids.

This clonotype showed up many times. The V and J genes are TRBV20-1 and TRBJ1-6; 9 bases align to TRBD1. Trimming cost V 5 bases and J 7 bases; bases outside gene matches: 3. The CDR3 extends over 13 amino acids. The V gene's germline CDR1 is DFQATT and CDR2 SNEGSKA (reference sequence). CDR3 nucleotide sequence: TGCAGTGCTCGACAGGGGGTGAATTCACCCCTCCACTTT. Its translation: CSARQGVNSPLHF.

J is TRBJ2-7 and V is TRBV27; D might be TRBD2 (5 bases). Between the trimmed V and J ends, which lost 4 bases and 3 bases, there was a span of 16 bases. Looked up from germline, CDR1 is MNHEY and CDR2 is SMNVEV (reference sequence). The CDR3 length is 15 residues. The CDR3 sequence is CASSSPARGNYEQYF. The DNA of the CDR3 is TGTGCCAGCAGTTCCCCAGCCAGAGGGAACTACGAGCAGTACTTC.

V usage is TRBV5-6 and J usage is TRBJ2-3, with unresolved D. CDR3 length: 14 amino acids. Germline CDR1 reads SGHDT; CDR2 reads YYEEEE. Trimming left V 1 base short and J 1 base short, with 7 bases between. The CDR3 bases are TGTGCCAGCAGCTTGACAGAAGGCACAGATACGCAGTATTTT. It codes for CASSLTEGTDTQYF.

J is TRBJ2-3 and V is TRBV4-3; perhaps TRBD2 as D (5 bases). This CDR3 contains 14 residues. The germline gives CDR1 LGHNA, CDR2 YSLEER. V lost 2 bases to trimming and J lost 2 bases, with 8 bases between them. CDR3 coding DNA: TGCGCCAGCAGCCAAAGCGGAAACACAGATACGCAGTATTTT. This translates into CASSQSGNTDTQYF.

This clonotype appeared once. J is TRBJ2-2 and V is TRBV5-5; 9 bases agree with TRBD2. Per germline, CDR1 SGHKS and CDR2 YYEKEE (reference sequence). V lost 10 bases and J lost 6; bases outside the gene matches: 10. The length of the CDR3 is 14 residues. For the CDR3, the DNA is TGTGCCTGTCGAGGCGGGAGGGATGCCGGGGAGCTGTTTTTT. It specifies CACRGGRDAGELFF.

The chain links TRBV6-2 or TRBV6-3 to TRBJ2-1, with unresolved D. V lost 5 bases and J lost 0, with 11 bases in between. This CDR3 has 15 amino acids. The germline gives CDR1 MNHEY, CDR2 SVGEGT. CDR3 residues: CASSNLISSYNEQFF. CDR3 DNA sequence: TGTGCCAGCAGTAACCTAATTAGCTCCTACAATGAGCAGTTCTTC.

There are many counts of this clonotype. This sequence joins TRBV6-1 and TRBJ1-5, with D possibly matching TRBD1 (6 bases). V lost 6 bases to trimming and J lost 3 bases, with 15 bases between them. CDR1 and CDR2 from the germline V gene are MNHNS and SASEGT. The length of the CDR3 is 15 residues. CDR3 coding DNA: TGTGCCAGCAGAGCTGACAGGACATACAATCAGCCCCAGCATTTT. This gives the protein CASRADRTYNQPQHF.

This clonotype appeared a few times. This sequence joins TRBV28 and TRBJ1-3; D is unresolved. In germline, CDR1 is MDHEN, CDR2 SYDVKM. CDR3 length: 16 amino acids. V was pared by 2 bases and J by 3 bases, with 14 bases between. The CDR3 DNA sequence: TGTGCCAGCAGTTTAGTTGGGCTTCGGGATGGAAACACCATATATTTT. Protein sequence: CASSLVGLRDGNTIYF.

There are a few counts of this clonotype. Its ends do not fully match the called genes, so a read error is possible. V is TRBV6-1 and J is TRBJ1-2; 10 bases fit TRBD1. This CDR3 contains 13 residues. The germline gives CDR1 MNHNS, CDR2 SASEGT. The CDR3 region is CASRDRGLGGYTF. The CDR3 coding sequence is TGTGCCAGCCGTGACAGGGGGCTGGGCGGCTACACCTTC.

This chain connects TRBV7-2 to TRBJ2-1; D possibly corresponds to TRBD2 (6 bases). Germline V lookup: CDR1 SGHTA, CDR2 FQGNSA. The V end lost 6 bases, the J end lost 5 bases, and 17 bases lay between the germline ends. The CDR3 length is 15 residues. CDR3 in DNA: TGTGCCAGCAGACAAAGACTAGAAGGAAACAATGAGCAGTTCTTC. Its protein is CASRQRLEGNNEQFF.

The chain carries TRBV5-8 and TRBJ2-5, with D unresolved. This CDR3 has 14 residues. V gave up 3 bases and J gave up 4 bases, with 13 bases separating them. CDR1 and CDR2 (germline): SGHTS, YDEGEE. CDR3 nucleotides: TGTGCCAGCAGCTCAAGACCCCGGACAGAGACCCAGTACTTC. This codes for CASSSRPRTETQYF.

V is TRBV14 and J is TRBJ1-2, with D maybe TRBD1 (5 bases). The CDR3 extends over 13 amino acids. V was shortened by 1 base and J by 7 bases, with 10 bases between the two germline ends. Germline values: CDR1 SGHDN, CDR2 FVKESK. CDR3 residues: CASSQVGRGGYTF. The CDR3 region has the DNA TGTGCCAGCAGCCAAGTGGGAAGGGGTGGCTACACCTTC.

This clonotype was recorded a few times. V and J are TRBV20-1 and TRBJ1-1; D not resolved. The CDR3 totals 14 residues. Germline V gene lookup returns CDR1 DFQATT and CDR2 SNEGSKA (reference sequence). V lost 0 bases and J 7 bases, leaving 15 bases between the germline ends. The CDR3 reads CSARDLRGEREAFF. The CDR3 DNA sequence: TGCAGTGCTAGAGATCTGCGTGGGGAGCGTGAAGCTTTCTTT.

The chain employs TRBV7-2 and TRBJ2-5; TRBD1 matches 9 bases. The CDR3 is 15 amino acids. Germline assignment: CDR1 SGHTA and CDR2 FQGNSA. V lost 5 bases, J lost 5 bases, and 9 bases stayed unmatched. The CDR3 DNA follows: TGTGCCAGCAGCGTTCCGGGACAGGGTTCGGAGACCCAGTACTTC. It yields the protein CASSVPGQGSETQYF.

In its sample, this clonotype was seen a few times. The CDR3 here is CASSPSGTEYTGELFF. CDR3 nucleotides: TGTGCCAGCAGCCCCAGCGGGACAGAATACACCGGGGAGCTGTTTTTT. The V gene is TRBV7-2, the J gene TRBJ2-2; the D call may be TRBD1 or TRBD2 (7 bases each). V shed 5 bases and J shed 3 bases, with 16 bases lying between them. The CDR3 is 16 residues long. CDR1 and CDR2 from the germline V gene are SGHTA and FQGNSA. Using reference TRBV7-2 and TRBJ2-2 for the parts outside the CDR3, the full variable domain is GAGVSQSPSNKVTEKGKDVELRCDPISGHTALYWYRQSLGQGLEFLIYFQGNSAPDKSGLPSDRFSAERTGGSVSTLTIQRTQQEDSAVYLCASSPSGTEYTGELFFGEGSRLTVL.

The chain carries TRBV12-3 or TRBV12-4 and TRBJ2-1; weak D call: TRBD2 (5 bases). Trimming took off 5 bases at V and 8 bases at J, with 13 bases between the two ends. This CDR3 contains 13 residues. The CDR3 DNA reads TGTGCCAGCAGTAAACTAGGCTGGGATGAGCAGTTCTTC. Translated: CASSKLGWDEQFF.

This clonotype was recorded a few times. The J gene is TRBJ1-1, the V gene TRBV7-2; TRBD1 might be the D (5 bases). Germline loops: CDR1 SGHTA, CDR2 FQGNSA. V lost 5 bases, J lost 1 base, and 11 bases lay in between. The CDR3 extends over 14 amino acids. The CDR3 coding sequence is TGTGCCAGCAGCGCAGGGATGGGGAACACTGAAGCTTTCTTT. Its protein is CASSAGMGNTEAFF.

In its sample, this clonotype was seen a few times. Here the CDR3 reads CASARDRPNSPLHF. CDR3 nucleotide sequence: TGTGCCAGCGCGAGGGACAGGCCTAATTCACCCCTCCACTTT. The chain links TRBV6-1 to TRBJ1-6; the match to TRBD1 covers 8 bases. From germline, CDR1 is MNHNS and CDR2 SASEGT. Trimming took 8 bases from V and 6 from J; bases not matched to a gene: 6. The CDR3 spans 14 residues.

This clonotype showed up just a few times. The genes are TRBV6-1 and TRBJ2-2, with a possible D match to TRBD1 (5 bases). Germline V gene data show CDR1 as MNHNS and CDR2 as SASEGT. The CDR3 has 15 residues. With 2 bases removed from V and 5 bases from J, the gap between germline ends came to 12 bases. As DNA, the CDR3 is TGTGCCAGCAGTGAACAGGGCATAGGTACCGGGGAGCTGTTTTTT. Its protein is CASSEQGIGTGELFF.

The CDR3: CASSPMGQVTGANVLTF. CDR3 sequence (DNA): TGTGCCAGCTCACCAATGGGACAGGTAACTGGGGCCAACGTCCTGACTTTC. This rearrangement joins TRBV18 to TRBJ2-6, with 8 nucleotides matching TRBD1. CDR3 length: 17 residues. From germline, CDR1 is KGHSH and CDR2 LQKENI. V trimming: 2 bases; J trimming: 2 bases; junction bases outside the gene matches: 5.